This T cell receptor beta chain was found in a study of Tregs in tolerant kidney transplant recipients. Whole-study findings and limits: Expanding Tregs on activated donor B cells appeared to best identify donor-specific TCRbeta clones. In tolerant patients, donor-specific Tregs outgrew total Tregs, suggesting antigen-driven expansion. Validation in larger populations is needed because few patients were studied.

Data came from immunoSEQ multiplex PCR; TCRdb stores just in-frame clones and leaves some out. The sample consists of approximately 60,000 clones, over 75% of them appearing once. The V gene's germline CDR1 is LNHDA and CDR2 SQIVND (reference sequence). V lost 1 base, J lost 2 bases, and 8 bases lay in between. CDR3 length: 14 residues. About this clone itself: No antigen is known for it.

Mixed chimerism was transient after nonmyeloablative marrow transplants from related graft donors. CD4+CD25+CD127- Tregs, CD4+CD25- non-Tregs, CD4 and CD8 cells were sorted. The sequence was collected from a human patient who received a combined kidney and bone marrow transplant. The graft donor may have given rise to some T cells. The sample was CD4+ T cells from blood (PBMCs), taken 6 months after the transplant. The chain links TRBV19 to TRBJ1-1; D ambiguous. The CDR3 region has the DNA TGTGCCAGTAGTATAGGAGGCTTTAACACTGAAGCTTTCTTT. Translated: CASSIGGFNTEAFF.